The T cell receptor beta chain under discussion was sequenced for a study of T cell responses to AZD1222 COVID-19 vaccine. General study results and limits: Repertoires in all cases were sampled only once the peak T cell response had passed. A reported finding is that nearly half of spike-specific TCRs target unmutated variant regions. It was only 6 or 7 AZD1222 recipients who were seropositive at baseline. White British people made up most donors, females outnumbered males, and clonal diversity was possibly underestimated.

Generated by immunoSEQ multiplex PCR, the TCRdb table keeps only in-frame clones and is missing some. The data show 65,000 to 80,000 clones, with around nine tenths seen just once and approximately 4.5% held by the top ten. Germline V gives CDR1 MNHEY, CDR2 SMNVEV (reference sequence). V was cut by 2 bases and J by 4 bases, with 11 bases left in between. The CDR3 has 14 amino acids. This clone was recorded only once. Its target is unknown. This TCR was recovered from an adult in good health. Sequenced here: peripheral blood, sampled on day 0 of AZD1222 vaccination. The rearrangement uses TRBV27 and TRBJ1-2; D is unclear. The CDR3 DNA sequence: TGTGCCAGCAGTTTAGGAACGGGAAGCTATGGCTACACCTTC. As protein: CASSLGTGSYGYTF.